The sample holds one count of the clone carrying this T cell receptor beta chain. These data are taken from a study of blood T cell repertoires in COVID-19. For the study at large: Samples representing acute and convalescent COVID-19 were sourced from the United States, Italy and Spain. In each case, the material was cDNA or gDNA derived from T cells, B-cell-depleted T cells, or PBMCs.

Original methodology: Reference gene primer amplification yielded estimated nucleated cell counts. Data came from immunoSEQ multiplex PCR; TCRdb stores just in-frame clones and leaves some out. V and J calls and clone size are given by that table; D and trimming were obtained from the DNA. Found here are over 90,000 clones, around 90% of them singletons; the top ten hold around 5%. From germline, CDR1 is MGHRA and CDR2 YSYEKL. CDR3 length: 13 amino acids. V shed 3 bases and J shed 5 bases, with 10 bases lying between them. The TCR sequence derives from a woman aged 45 to 65 with COVID-19, enrolled during active disease. Sequenced sample: peripheral blood. The rearrangement links TRBV4-1 to TRBJ2-5; D not certain. CDR3 amino acids: CASSHTSYETQYF. In nucleotides, the CDR3 is TGCGCCAGCAGCCACACCAGTTATGAGACCCAGTACTTC.